One sample yielded the 18 T cell receptor beta chains listed below, sequenced in a study of T-cell reconstitution after alpha-beta-depleted transplantation in children. During its preparation, the TCRbeta library received unique molecular identifiers. Using its own MiXCR run on the PCR reads, TCRdb lists one record per CDR3 protein. The sample has over 400,000 distinct CDR3 sequences, 43% seen once. The sample in question was PBMCs, obtained before TCRalphabeta/CD19-depleted stem cell transplant. The origin of the receptors is a girl under 10 years old with aplastic anemia, due to receive a stem cell transplant.

This clonotype was seen repeatedly, ten times or more. V usage is TRBV6-5 and J usage is TRBJ1-1; D is unresolved. V dropped 6 bases and J dropped 3 bases, with 14 bases sitting between them. This CDR3 comprises 14 residues. Germline V gene lookup returns CDR1 MNHEY and CDR2 SVGAGI. The CDR3 is CASSLRGSDTEAFF. The CDR3 DNA reads as TGTGCCAGCAGCTTACGAGGGTCGGACACTGAAGCTTTCTTT.

This clonotype has a count of ten or more. This chain uses TRBV7-2 with TRBJ1-1; D is unresolved. Germline V gives CDR1 SGHTA, CDR2 FQGNSA. CDR3 length: 13 residues. V was clipped by 4 bases and J by 2 bases, with 8 bases between them. For the CDR3, the DNA is TGTGCCAGCAGCTCCCAAGGAAACACTGAAGCTTTCTTT. This codes for CASSSQGNTEAFF.

This chain links TRBV6-5 with TRBJ2-5, with TRBD1 as a possible D gene (5 bases). The CDR3 length is 14 residues. V was cut by 0 bases and J by 5 bases, with 10 bases left in between. Per germline, CDR1 MNHEY and CDR2 SVGAGI. The CDR3 nucleotides are TGTGCCAGCAGTTACTCGATGGGGCTGGAGACCCAGTACTTC. Protein sequence: CASSYSMGLETQYF.

The rearrangement joins TRBV6-1 to TRBJ2-1, with 12 bases lining up with TRBD2. V was pared by 6 bases and J by 7 bases, with 10 bases of the junction left unmatched. This CDR3 is built from 16 residues. The germline V gene has CDR1 MNHNS and CDR2 SASEGT. In nucleotides, the CDR3 is TGTGCCAGCAGCAACTTCGGACTAGCGGGACGAAATGAGCAGTTCTTC. It is translated as CASSNFGLAGRNEQFF.

This clonotype was seen only a few times. V and J are TRBV5-1 and TRBJ2-7; 10 bases align to TRBD2. Germline loops: CDR1 SGHRS, CDR2 YFSETQ. Trimming removed 4 bases from V and 5 bases from J; junction bases left unmatched: 9. The CDR3 totals 15 residues. CDR3 protein: CASSLASGSHHEQYF. In DNA, the CDR3 is TGCGCCAGCAGCCTTGCTAGCGGGAGCCACCACGAGCAGTACTTC.

This clonotype appeared a few times. The chain uses TRBV9 and TRBJ2-2, with 9 bases that match TRBD2. The length of the CDR3 is 17 residues. V shed 4 bases, J shed 4 bases, and the junction held 11 bases outside the gene matches. Looked up from germline, CDR1 is SGDLS and CDR2 is YYNGEE. This CDR3 reads CASSPDSQRGATGELFF. The CDR3 DNA sequence: TGTGCCAGCAGCCCCGACTCCCAGCGGGGGGCCACCGGGGAGCTGTTTTTT.

By proportion, this clonotype is medium-sized. This chain uses TRBV4-3 with TRBJ2-3; 10 nucleotides match TRBD2. After removal of 3 bases from V and 3 bases from J, the junction contained 3 bases not matched to a gene. The germline V gene encodes CDR1 LGHNA and CDR2 YSLEER. The CDR3 totals 15 residues. CDR3 sequence (DNA): TGCGCCAGCAGCCACACTAGCGGGGATACAGATACGCAGTATTTT. The encoded protein is CASSHTSGDTDTQYF.

This clonotype was observed a few times. The chain couples TRBV7-9 to TRBJ2-7; 7 positions agree with TRBD2. The CDR3 totals 14 residues. Germline V lookup: CDR1 SEHNR, CDR2 FQNEAQ (reference sequence). V lost 5 bases and J lost 1; bases outside the gene matches: 5. CDR3 nucleotide sequence: TGTGCCAGCAGCCATGCTAGCGGATCCTACGAGCAGTACTTC. Translated: CASSHASGSYEQYF.

This clonotype was observed many times. The chain couples TRBV5-1 to TRBJ2-5, with a tentative D call TRBD1 (6 bases). V was clipped by 4 bases and J by 5 bases, with 21 bases between them. This CDR3 region has 16 residues. CDR1 and CDR2 (germline): SGHRS, YFSETQ. CDR3 DNA sequence: TGCGCCAGCAGCCCGGTTGGTCTGGGGGCTAGCGAGACCCAGTACTTC. It yields the protein CASSPVGLGASETQYF.

CDR3 DNA: TGCAGTGCTAGATCCCAACACAGGGGGCCCCAAGAGACCCAGTACTTC. It translates to CSARSQHRGPQETQYF. The rearrangement uses TRBV20-1 and TRBJ2-5; 9 bases are a match to TRBD1. The V segment lost 2 bases and the J segment 1 base; nucleotides outside the gene matches: 8. The CDR3 runs 16 residues. From germline, CDR1 is DFQATT and CDR2 SNEGSKA (reference sequence).

This rearrangement joins TRBV7-9 to TRBJ1-2, with a possible D match to TRBD1 (5 bases). In germline, CDR1 is SEHNR, CDR2 FQNEAQ (reference sequence). CDR3 size: 17 residues. V was cut by 3 bases and J by 3 bases, with 20 bases left in between. Here the CDR3 DNA reads TGTGCCAGCAGCTTCGACCGGGGCAGAAGTCGGGACTATGGCTACACCTTC. Translation: CASSFDRGRSRDYGYTF.

V and J are TRBV20-1 and TRBJ2-3; D is ambiguous. CDR1 DFQATT and CDR2 SNEGSKA come from the germline V gene (reference sequence). The ends were cut back, 2 bases at V and 2 bases at J, with 8 bases in the middle. This CDR3 has 13 amino acids. In DNA form, the CDR3 reads TGCAGTGCTAGACACGGATTCACAGATACGCAGTATTTT. Its protein is CSARHGFTDTQYF.

The J gene is TRBJ2-5, the V gene TRBV3-1; 7 bases are shared with TRBD1. The junction had 0 bases not matched to a gene; V was cut back by 1 base and J by 1 base. The germline V gene has CDR1 LGHDT and CDR2 YNNKEL (reference sequence). CDR3 length: 14 amino acids. DNA for the CDR3: TGTGCCAGCAGCCAAGGGACAGGCCAAGAGACCCAGTACTTC. Translation: CASSQGTGQETQYF.

In this sample, this clonotype turned up many times. V and J are TRBV10-1 and TRBJ1-1; a possible D gene is TRBD1 (5 bases). V lost 3 bases, J lost 6 bases, and 14 bases lay in between. The CDR3 has 14 amino acids. Germline CDR1 and CDR2: WNHNN and SYGVQD (reference sequence). The CDR3 DNA reads as TGCGCCAGCAGTGAAGAGCAGGGTGGCCCTGAAGCTTTCTTT. Translation gives CASSEEQGGPEAFF.

The chain recombines TRBV28 with TRBJ2-1, with D maybe TRBD2 (7 bases). The CDR3 is 17 residues long. Trimming removed 6 bases from V and 0 bases from J, with 18 bases in between. Germline V lookup: CDR1 MDHEN, CDR2 SYDVKM. CDR3 DNA sequence: TGTGCCAGCAGCGGCGGGGGCCGAATTCCCTCCTACAATGAGCAGTTCTTC. This encodes CASSGGGRIPSYNEQFF.

The chain carries TRBV4-3 and TRBJ2-3; 9 bases line up with TRBD2. Germline V gene data show CDR1 as LGHNA and CDR2 as YSLEER. The CDR3 contains 17 residues. V shed 1 base and J 2 bases; nucleotides not matched to a gene: 7. In DNA, the CDR3 is TGCGCCAGCAGCCAAGTCCCGACTAGCGGAATCACAGATACGCAGTATTTT. This sequence encodes CASSQVPTSGITDTQYF.

The CDR3 DNA reads as TGTGCCAGCAGTTTAGGTGGCCGAATAATCGATGAGCAGTTCTTC. Translation gives CASSLGGRIIDEQFF. This rearrangement joins TRBV28 to TRBJ2-1, with D uncertain. The CDR3 contains 15 residues. Germline assignment: CDR1 MDHEN and CDR2 SYDVKM. V was shortened by 2 bases and J by 8 bases, with 16 bases between the two germline ends. Drawing the rest from reference TRBV28 and TRBJ2-1, the complete variable domain is DVKVTQSSRYLVKRTGEKVFLECVQDMDHENMFWYRQDPGLGLRLIYFSYDVKMKEKGDIPEGYSVSREKKERFSLILESASTNQTSMYLCASSLGGRIIDEQFFGPGTRLTVL.

The J gene is TRBJ1-5, the V gene TRBV5-1, with TRBD1 identical over 7 bases. CDR3 length: 15 residues. Germline-derived CDR1 and CDR2 are SGHRS and YFSETQ. Losses at the gene ends were 4 bases for V and 5 bases for J; bases not matched to a gene: 9. The CDR3 DNA is TGCGCCAGCAGCGACACAGGGGCGACACATCAGCCCCAGCATTTT. This translates into CASSDTGATHQPQHF.